This is a list of T cell receptor beta chains from one sample in a study of T cells after yellow fever vaccination. TCRdb redid the calling of the 5' RACE reads with MiXCR, one entry per CDR3 protein. The sample lists hundreds of thousands of distinct CDR3 sequences; about 13% were seen once. This specimen consisted of PBMCs, obtained on the day of the yellow fever booster vaccination. Receptors were obtained from a man between 25 and 39 years old who received the YFV17D yellow fever vaccine. Each CDR3 is given with its conserved first and last residue. The order of the fields is clone size, V gene, D gene, J gene, CDR3 DNA, CDR3 protein. A D gene is named only where the DNA matches it firmly. Not every row has a clone size; where given, it reads once, few, many or a size class.

>.|TRBV15|TRBD1|TRBJ2-7
TGTGCCACCAGTGGGACAGGGGAGTGGAACGAGCAGTACTTC
CATSGTGEWNEQYF
>.|TRBV28|TRBD1|TRBJ2-7
TGTGCCAGCAGTTTAATTATGGGACAGGGGGCCCACGAGCAGTACTTC
CASSLIMGQGAHEQYF
>few|TRBV4-2|.|TRBJ2-7
TGTGCCAGCAGCCAAGTGTTGCGACTAGGGGACGAGCAGTACTTC
CASSQVLRLGDEQYF
>few|TRBV11-2|TRBD1|TRBJ2-1
TGTGCCAGCAGCTTAAGGACAGGGGGCAGTTCCTACTACAATGAGCAGTTCTTC
CASSLRTGGSSYYNEQFF
>.|TRBV20-1|.|TRBJ2-7
TGCAGTGCTCCCCTACCGGGAGTTTCCTACGAGCAGTACTTC
CSAPLPGVSYEQYF
>.|TRBV10-3|TRBD1|TRBJ2-7
TGTGCCATCTGGGACAGCGGATCTCTACGGGAGCAGTACTTC
CAIWDSGSLREQYF
>.|TRBV15|.|TRBJ1-2
TGTGCCACCAGCACGAGCCTACAGGGTCGGGGCTACACCTTC
CATSTSLQGRGYTF
>.|TRBV7-7|TRBD2|TRBJ2-2
TGTGCTAGCAGGGACTCCTTAGCGGGAATGGCCACCGGGGAGCTGTTTTTT
CASRDSLAGMATGELFF
>.|TRBV21-1|.|TRBJ2-2
TGTGCCAGCAGCAAAACTAGCGGGAGTTGGACCGGGGAGCTGTTTTTT
CASSKTSGSWTGELFF
>few|TRBV3-1|.|TRBJ1-3
TGTGCCAGCAGCGGACGGACACTGTCTGGAAACACCATATATTTT
CASSGRTLSGNTIYF
>few|TRBV20-1|TRBD1|TRBJ1-5
TGCAGTGCTAGAGCTACAGGGGGCAGACAGCCCCAGCATTTT
CSARATGGRQPQHF
>few|TRBV9|.|TRBJ1-6
TGTGCCAGCAGCCCGTCTGGGGGGGCGAATAATTCACCCCTCCACTTT
CASSPSGGANNSPLHF
>.|TRBV2|TRBD2|TRBJ2-7
TGTGCCAGCACCAGGCGTGGCGGGGGGGATTACGAGCAGTACTTC
CASTRRGGGDYEQYF
>.|TRBV6-2/TRBV6-3|TRBD1|TRBJ2-7
TGTGCCAGCATGGGACAGTTCCACGAGCAGTACTTC
CASMGQFHEQYF
>few|TRBV4-3|TRBD2|TRBJ2-1
TGCGCCAGCAGCCAAGACAGGGCGGGAGCATCGTTCTTC
CASSQDRAGASFF
>few|TRBV7-2|.|TRBJ2-5
TGTGCCAGCAGCTTACTAGGGGCACTCCAAGAGACCCAGTACTTC
CASSLLGALQETQYF
>few|TRBV7-2|TRBD1|TRBJ2-6
TGTGCCAGCAGCCGGGACAGGGGTGCTGGGGCCAACGTCCTGACTTTC
CASSRDRGAGANVLTF
>.|TRBV7-6|.|TRBJ2-2
TGTGCCAGCAGCCTCTCCTCGAGGCCCACCGGGGAGCTGTTTTTT
CASSLSSRPTGELFF
>many|TRBV20-1|.|TRBJ2-1
TGCAGTGCTAGCGGGAGTCGGTACAATGAGCAGTTCTTC
CSASGSRYNEQFF
>.|TRBV5-5|.|TRBJ2-7
TGTGCCAGCAGTTCGGGGGCGAGCTCCTACGAGCAGTACTTC
CASSSGASSYEQYF
>few|TRBV5-1|.|TRBJ2-7
TGCGCCAGCAGCTTGGGGCACAGGTCTGGGTGGGAGCAGTACTTC
CASSLGHRSGWEQYF
>.|TRBV7-2|.|TRBJ2-1
TGTGCCAGCAGCTTAGCCCGACTAGATGATGAGCAGTTCTTC
CASSLARLDDEQFF
>many|TRBV6-2/TRBV6-3|TRBD1|TRBJ2-1
TGTGCCAGCAATGGACAGGGGGTCGCCCGCTTTGGAGGGGTGCAGTTCTTC
CASNGQGVARFGGVQFF
>many|TRBV12-3/TRBV12-4|TRBD2|TRBJ2-5
TGTGCCAGCAGTACAGTAGCGGGAGTCGGAGAGACCCAGTACTTC
CASSTVAGVGETQYF
>.|TRBV21-1|.|TRBJ2-1
TGTGCCAGCAGCAAAGTAGGGTTCGATGAGCAGTTCTTC
CASSKVGFDEQFF
>.|TRBV6-1|TRBD2|TRBJ2-1
TGTGCCAGCAAGCGGGAGGGCCTGGACAATGAGCAGTTCTTC
CASKREGLDNEQFF
>many|TRBV12-3/TRBV12-4|.|TRBJ1-6
TGTGCCAGCAGCCCCGGGGGGAATTCACCCCTCCACTTT
CASSPGGNSPLHF
>few|TRBV7-2|.|TRBJ1-2
TGTGCCAGCAGCTCTAGCCGTGGACCGTTATCTGGCTATGGCTACACCTTC
CASSSSRGPLSGYGYTF
>.|TRBV6-6|.|TRBJ2-7
TGTGCCAGCAGCCTCCTCAAGGGCGAGCAGTACTTC
CASSLLKGEQYF
>few|TRBV7-9|.|TRBJ1-1
TGTGCCAGCAGTCACGACACCTTCGAAGCTTTCTTT
CASSHDTFEAFF
>few|TRBV12-3/TRBV12-4|.|TRBJ2-2
TGTGCCAGCAGTCCAAATACCGGGAGCCGCTGGGAGCTGTTTTTT
CASSPNTGSRWELFF
>few|TRBV4-2|TRBD2|TRBJ2-1
TGTGCCAGCAAGGGAGGGGGGGCCGGACTAGCGGGAGAATCCTACAATGAGCAGTTCTTC
CASKGGGAGLAGESYNEQFF
>few|TRBV12-3/TRBV12-4|.|TRBJ2-3
TGTGCCAGCAGTCCCGGGACTGGCACTTATACGCAGTATTTT
CASSPGTGTYTQYF
>.|TRBV27|.|TRBJ2-1
TGTGCCAGCAGTGGGACCCGAACCTACAATGAGCAGTTCTTC
CASSGTRTYNEQFF
>few|TRBV15|.|TRBJ2-5
TGTGCCACCAGCAGCCGTGGCAGGAGGGAGACCCAGTACTTC
CATSSRGRRETQYF
>.|TRBV27|.|TRBJ1-6
TGTGCCAGCAGTTTAGCTATTTGGGGGGAATCACCCCTCCACTTT
CASSLAIWGESPLHF
>few|TRBV20-1|.|TRBJ2-7
TGCAGTGCTAGAGGTCGCGGGTCCTCTTCCGAGCAGTACTTC
CSARGRGSSSEQYF
>few|TRBV12-3/TRBV12-4|.|TRBJ2-2
TGTGCCAGCAGCTGGGCGGCCGGGGAGCTGTTTTTT
CASSWAAGELFF
>.|TRBV20-1|.|TRBJ2-1
TGCAGTGCTAGAGATGCTGCTGAGCAGTTCTTC
CSARDAAEQFF
>.|TRBV6-2/TRBV6-3|TRBD2|TRBJ2-1
TGTGCCAGCAGGGAAACTAGCGCCCTCAAACCGCAGTTCTTC
CASRETSALKPQFF
>few|TRBV11-1|TRBD1|TRBJ2-3
TGTGCCAGCAGCTTAGACCGGGACAGGACGGGGCCAGCTAGCACAGATACGCAGTATTTT
CASSLDRDRTGPASTDTQYF
>.|TRBV5-1|.|TRBJ1-2
TGCGCCAGTGCTAATGATGCAGGAGGCTATGGCTACACCTTC
CASANDAGGYGYTF
>few|TRBV5-6|TRBD1|TRBJ2-5
TGTGCCAGCAGCTTGGGCCCAACAGGGGGCCGAGAGACCCAGTACTTC
CASSLGPTGGRETQYF
>.|TRBV6-5|.|TRBJ1-1
TGTGCCAGCAAGCGGTCCAACACTGAAGCTTTCTTT
CASKRSNTEAFF
>few|TRBV10-3|.|TRBJ1-3
TGTGCCATCGGGGCCAACACCATATATTTT
CAIGANTIYF
>.|TRBV5-1|.|TRBJ2-1
TGCGCCAGCCAACAAAACAATGAGCAGTTCTTC
CASQQNNEQFF
>.|TRBV20-1|.|TRBJ2-3
TGCAGTGCTAGAGCTATGGGGAAGGGTAGCACAGATACGCAGTATTTT
CSARAMGKGSTDTQYF
>.|TRBV4-1|.|TRBJ2-1
TGCGCCAGCAGCCAAGATTCGAGCGGCAGCTCCTACAATGAGCAGTTCTTC
CASSQDSSGSSYNEQFF
>.|TRBV20-1|.|TRBJ1-5
TGCAGTGCTATCGGGACCTCGAATCAGCCCCAGCATTTT
CSAIGTSNQPQHF
>many|TRBV27|.|TRBJ2-7
TGTGCCAGCAGTTTGCAACCGGACTCCTACGAGCAGTACTTC
CASSLQPDSYEQYF
>.|TRBV4-3|.|TRBJ2-5
TGCGCCAGCAGCCAAGAGCTAGCCAGAGAGACCCAGTACTTC
CASSQELARETQYF
>few|TRBV3-1|.|TRBJ2-4
TGTGCCAGCAGTGCCGTGAGCGGGCCCAAAAACATTCAGTACTTC
CASSAVSGPKNIQYF
>.|TRBV10-3|TRBD1|TRBJ2-5
TGTGCCATCAGTGAGGGGGGGACAGGGGGCTTGGGGGAGACCCAGTACTTC
CAISEGGTGGLGETQYF
>once|TRBV7-6|.|TRBJ2-1
TGTGCCAGCAGCTTAATTGGGGGGAGCTCCTACAATGAGCAGTTCTTC
CASSLIGGSSYNEQFF
>.|TRBV10-3|.|TRBJ2-7
TGTGCCATCAGCCACCCTGACAGGACGGACGAGCAGTACTTC
CAISHPDRTDEQYF
>few|TRBV5-1|TRBD2|TRBJ2-5
TGCGCCAGCACCACTAGCGGGAGGGCCAAAGGAGAGACCCAGTACTTC
CASTTSGRAKGETQYF
>few|TRBV9|.|TRBJ2-1
TGTGCCAGCAGCCCCCGGGAGAATGAGCAGTTCTTC
CASSPRENEQFF
>.|TRBV12-3/TRBV12-4|.|TRBJ2-1
TGTGCCAGCAGGTTGACTAGTGATGAGCAGTTCTTC
CASRLTSDEQFF
>.|TRBV4-3|.|TRBJ2-2
TGCGCCAGCAGCCAAGCGAAAGTAGCTGGGGAGCTGTTTTTT
CASSQAKVAGELFF
>few|TRBV29-1|.|TRBJ2-7
TGCAGCGCCAAGATTAGCTCCTACGAGCAGTACTTC
CSAKISSYEQYF